This T cell receptor (beta chain) appears in the sequencing data of a study of T and B cells in COVID-19 patients. The wider study: Recovered patients mostly had mild to moderate COVID-19 managed as outpatients.

Multiplex PCR with BIOMED2 TRB-A/B primer pools amplified TRB rearrangements. Via MiXCR, TCRdb re-called the multiplex PCR reads, giving one row per CDR3 protein. The sample has several thousand distinct CDR3 sequences, about 28% seen once; the top ten hold about 18%. From blood, roughly 220-550 ng of genomic DNA served as TRB template. Points from the study as a whole: Early severe-case samples and blood from mildly ill patients during symptoms were in short supply. Patients with COVID-19 reportedly showed strongly skewed T cell receptor beta variable and joining gene usage.

Points on this clonotype: Antigen unknown.

Germline loops: CDR1 KGHSH, CDR2 LQKENI. V lost 5 bases to trimming and J lost 0 bases, with 11 bases between them. This CDR3 is 14 amino acids long. This clonotype originated in a human donor with active COVID-19. The V gene is TRBV18, the J gene TRBJ2-7, with D perhaps matching TRBD1 (6 bases). Sequenced: blood. The CDR3: CASSAGTNSYEQYF. CDR3 bases: TGTGCCAGCTCAGCCGGGACAAACTCCTACGAGCAGTACTTC.